These 18 T cell receptor beta chains were all obtained from the same sample, sequenced in a study of blood T cell repertoires in COVID-19. TCRdb's table, derived via immunoSEQ multiplex PCR, lists solely in-frame clones and lacks some. The data show roughly 220,000 clones, 90% seen once. Sequencing was done on a sample of PBMCs or T cells enriched from blood (not recorded which). The receptors derive from a man aged 25 to 45 who had been exposed to COVID-19.

The chain is built from TRBV29-1 and TRBJ2-5, with TRBD2 identical over 11 bases. The trim removed 0 bases at V and 4 bases at J, leaving 7 bases unmatched. The germline gives CDR1 SQVTM, CDR2 ANQGSEA. The CDR3 length is 16 residues. The CDR3: CSVEDLAGGLGETQYF. As DNA, the CDR3 is TGCAGCGTTGAAGACTTAGCGGGGGGGCTGGGAGAGACCCAGTACTTC.

This chain connects TRBV6-5 to TRBJ1-1, with unresolved D. The germline V gene has CDR1 MNHEY and CDR2 SVGAGI. This CDR3 is 15 amino acids long. V was shortened by 5 bases and J by 4 bases, with 17 bases between the two germline ends. The CDR3 sequence: CASSPWEGTTTEAFF. The CDR3, as DNA: TGTGCCAGCAGTCCCTGGGAGGGTACGACCACTGAAGCTTTCTTT.

The chain links TRBV3-1 (or the pseudogene TRBV3-2) to TRBJ2-7, with D possibly being TRBD1 (6 bases). The CDR3 is 13 residues long. Germline CDR1 LGHDT, CDR2 YNNKEL (reference sequence). Trimming stripped 0 bases from V and 6 bases from J, with 9 bases between. As DNA, the CDR3 is TGTGCCAGCAGCCAAGAAACAGGGAGCGAGCAGTACTTC. As protein: CASSQETGSEQYF.

The chain employs TRBV4-2 and TRBJ2-5, with 8 positions matching TRBD2. The CDR3 totals 15 residues. The germline V gene has CDR1 LGHNA and CDR2 YNFKEQ. With V trimmed by 0 bases and J by 5 bases, 5 bases remained unmatched. CDR3 in DNA: TGTGCCAGCAGCCAAGATGGGCGGGGGGATGAGACCCAGTACTTC. Its protein is CASSQDGRGDETQYF.

In DNA, the CDR3 is TGCAGTGCTAGAGGGGACAGGGAAGCTTTCTTT. This codes for CSARGDREAFF. The chain uses TRBV20-1 and TRBJ1-1, with TRBD1 identical over 8 bases. Germline lookup yields CDR1 DFQATT and CDR2 SNEGSKA (reference sequence). The CDR3 covers 11 residues. V lost 1 base, J lost 8 bases, and 0 bases stayed unmatched.

The chain joins TRBV19 to TRBJ1-2, with TRBD1 matching 10 bases. The V gene's germline CDR1 is LNHDA and CDR2 SQIVND (reference sequence). The CDR3 consists of 13 residues. V shed 5 bases, J shed 6 bases, and the junction held 3 bases outside the gene matches. CDR3 bases: TGTGCCAGTAGTCGACAGGGGGCGGATGGCTACACCTTC. Amino acid sequence: CASSRQGADGYTF.

The chain links TRBV9 to TRBJ2-5; 7 nucleotides match TRBD2. The CDR3 extends over 15 amino acids. V shed 1 base, J shed 0 bases, and the junction held 3 bases outside the gene matches. Germline CDR1 reads SGDLS; CDR2 reads YYNGEE. This chain's CDR3 is CASSVSGGYQETQYF. The DNA of the CDR3 is TGTGCCAGCAGCGTATCCGGGGGGTACCAAGAGACCCAGTACTTC.

The V gene is TRBV6-4, the J gene TRBJ2-2; D remains ambiguous. CDR3 length equals 14 residues. V lost 0 bases and J 2 bases, leaving 4 bases between the germline ends. Germline V gene sequence: CDR1 MRHNA, CDR2 SNTAGT. The CDR3 coding sequence is TGTGCCAGCAGTGACTCTTCTAACACCGGGGAGCTGTTTTTT. It yields the protein CASSDSSNTGELFF.

This chain joins TRBV20-1 and TRBJ2-1; no definite D call. Germline assignment: CDR1 DFQATT and CDR2 SNEGSKA (reference sequence). This CDR3 region has 10 residues. Deletions cut 5 bases from V and 10 bases from J, with 9 bases between. The CDR3 protein is CSARDTEQFF. DNA of the CDR3: TGCAGTGCTCGCGACACCGAGCAGTTCTTC.

This chain connects TRBV14 to TRBJ2-3; 8 positions agree with TRBD2. This CDR3 region has 15 residues. Looked up from germline, CDR1 is SGHDN and CDR2 is FVKESK. J gave up 1 base and V 3 bases, and 3 bases lay outside the gene matches. CDR3 in DNA: TGTGCCAGCAGCCAGTTGCGGGGGGGCACAGATACGCAGTATTTT. Translation: CASSQLRGGTDTQYF. Full variable domain (missing parts from reference TRBV14 and TRBJ2-3): EAGVTQFPSHSVIEKGQTVTLRCDPISGHDNLYWYRRVMGKEIKFLLHFVKESKQDESGMPNNRFLAERTGGTYSTLKVQPAELEDSGVYFCASSQLRGGTDTQYFGPGTRLTVL.

This chain links TRBV4-1 with TRBJ2-5, with 8 bases aligning to TRBD2. V lost 3 bases to trimming and J lost 5 bases; unmatched junction nucleotides: 2. The CDR3 spans 13 residues. The germline CDR1 and CDR2 sequences are MGHRA and YSYEKL. CDR3 residues: CASSQGLGETQYF. The DNA of the CDR3 is TGCGCCAGCAGCCAGGGACTAGGTGAGACCCAGTACTTC.

V is TRBV14 and J is TRBJ1-1, with no clear D. The CDR3 is 11 amino acids. Trimming took 3 bases from V and 8 from J, leaving 7 bases between them. Germline CDR1 and CDR2: SGHDN and FVKESK. The CDR3 DNA is TGTGCCAGCAGCCAGGGCTACGAAGCTTTCTTT. Residues: CASSQGYEAFF.

The genes are TRBV27 and TRBJ2-5; D is unresolved. Per the germline V gene, CDR1 is MNHEY and CDR2 is SMNVEV (reference sequence). This CDR3 spans 15 amino acids. V lost 6 bases to trimming and J lost 4 bases, with 18 bases between them. CDR3 region: CASRLKRSRIETQYF. The CDR3 DNA is TGTGCCAGCAGACTAAAAAGATCCCGTATAGAGACCCAGTACTTC.

This chain uses TRBV7-6 with TRBJ2-5, with TRBD1 matching over 8 bases. V dropped 1 base and J dropped 4; count of bases not matched to a gene: 2. Germline CDR1 is SGHVS and CDR2 is FNYEAQ. The CDR3 length is 14 residues. The CDR3 region is CASSLVQGGETQYF. The CDR3 nucleotides are TGTGCCAGCAGCTTAGTACAGGGGGGAGAGACCCAGTACTTC.

This chain connects TRBV6-5 to TRBJ1-1, with D hard to call. Per germline, CDR1 MNHEY and CDR2 SVGAGI. This CDR3 comprises 14 residues. Trimming pared 5 bases from V and 4 bases from J, leaving 14 bases between. CDR3 amino acids: CASSPPREGTEAFF. The CDR3 DNA is TGTGCCAGCAGTCCACCTAGGGAGGGCACTGAAGCTTTCTTT.

The rearrangement links TRBV29-1 to TRBJ1-4; TRBD1 agrees at 10 bases. CDR3 length: 12 residues. The junction had 0 bases not matched to a gene; V was cut back by 3 bases and J by 8 bases. The V gene's germline CDR1 is SQVTM and CDR2 ANQGSEA. This CDR3 is CSVEGQGEKLFF. As DNA, the CDR3 is TGCAGCGTTGAGGGACAGGGGGAAAAACTGTTTTTT. The full variable domain, rest sourced from reference TRBV29-1 and TRBJ1-4, is SAVISQKPSRDICQRGTSLTIQCQVDSQVTMMFWYRQQPGQSLTLIATANQGSEATYESGFVIDKFPISRPNLTFSTLTVSNMSPEDSSIYLCSVEGQGEKLFFGSGTQLSVL.

This clone turned up a few times. The rearrangement uses TRBV7-2 and TRBJ1-2; no definite D call. Per the germline V gene, CDR1 is SGHTA and CDR2 is FQGNSA. Trimming took 3 bases from V and 2 from J, leaving 10 bases between them. The CDR3 is 14 amino acids. In nucleotides, the CDR3 is TGTGCCAGCAGCTTGGAGGTCTTCAACTATGGCTACACCTTC. It yields the protein CASSLEVFNYGYTF.

The chain uses TRBV9 and TRBJ2-7, with D perhaps matching TRBD1 (7 bases). This CDR3 spans 15 amino acids. Germline CDR1 is SGDLS and CDR2 is YYNGEE. Trimming left V 2 bases short and J 1 base short, with 13 bases between. The CDR3 region has the DNA TGTGCCAGCAGCGTGGGGGGACAGCGTTCCTACGAGCAGTACTTC. Amino acid sequence: CASSVGGQRSYEQYF.